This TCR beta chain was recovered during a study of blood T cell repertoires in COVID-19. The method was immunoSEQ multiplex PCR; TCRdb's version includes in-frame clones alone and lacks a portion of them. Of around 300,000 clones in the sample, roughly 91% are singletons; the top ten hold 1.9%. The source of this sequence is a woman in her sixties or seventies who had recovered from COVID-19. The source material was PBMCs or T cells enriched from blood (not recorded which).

The CDR3 sequence: CASSTIDSYEQYF. The DNA for the CDR3 is TGTGCCAGCAGCACCATAGACAGCTACGAGCAGTACTTC. The chain employs TRBV7-8 and TRBJ2-7; weak D call: TRBD1 (5 bases). Deletions cut 5 bases from V and 3 bases from J, with 11 bases between. This CDR3 region has 13 residues. Germline lookup yields CDR1 SGHVS and CDR2 FQNEAQ. Variable domain in full (rest from reference TRBV7-8 and TRBJ2-7): GAGVSQSPRYKVAKRGQDVALRCDPISGHVSLFWYQQALGQGPEFLTYFQNEAQLDKSGLPSDRFFAERPEGSVSTLKIQRTQQEDSAVYLCASSTIDSYEQYFGPGTRLTVT.